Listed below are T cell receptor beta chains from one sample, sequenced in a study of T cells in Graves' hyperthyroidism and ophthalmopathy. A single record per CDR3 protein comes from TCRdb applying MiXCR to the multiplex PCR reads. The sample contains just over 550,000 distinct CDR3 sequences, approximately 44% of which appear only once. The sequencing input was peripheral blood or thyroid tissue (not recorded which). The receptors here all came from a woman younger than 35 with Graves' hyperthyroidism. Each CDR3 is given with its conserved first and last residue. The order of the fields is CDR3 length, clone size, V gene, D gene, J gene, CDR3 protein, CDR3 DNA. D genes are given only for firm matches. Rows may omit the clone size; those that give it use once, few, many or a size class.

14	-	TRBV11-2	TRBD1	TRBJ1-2	CASSSGTAPTGYTF	TGTGCCAGCAGCTCCGGGACAGCCCCCACTGGCTACACCTTC
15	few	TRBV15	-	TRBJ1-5	CATSRVVIFNQPQHF	TGTGCCACCAGCAGAGTTGTGATCTTTAATCAGCCCCAGCATTTT
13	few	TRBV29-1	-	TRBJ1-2	CSASAGLGYGYTF	TGCAGCGCCAGCGCCGGACTCGGCTATGGCTACACCTTC
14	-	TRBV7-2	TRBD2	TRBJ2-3	CASSPGLADDTQYF	TGTGCCAGCAGCCCGGGACTAGCAGACGATACGCAGTATTTT
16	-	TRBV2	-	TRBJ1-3	CASSELAAVTGNTIYF	TGTGCCAGCAGTGAATTGGCGGCTGTCACTGGAAACACCATATATTTT
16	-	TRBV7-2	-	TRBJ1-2	CASSPSGRAIVAGYTF	TGTGCCAGCAGCCCCAGCGGGCGGGCGATTGTGGCTGGCTACACCTTC
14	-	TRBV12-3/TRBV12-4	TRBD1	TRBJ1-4	CASSRDRGREKLFF	TGTGCCAGCAGCCGGGACAGGGGGCGAGAAAAACTGTTTTTT
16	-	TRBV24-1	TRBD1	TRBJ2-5	CATSDLLQGGVETQYF	TGTGCCACCAGTGATTTGCTACAGGGGGGAGTAGAGACCCAGTACTTC
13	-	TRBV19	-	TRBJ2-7	CASSLGSNYEQYF	TGTGCCAGTAGTCTCGGGAGTAACTACGAGCAGTACTTC
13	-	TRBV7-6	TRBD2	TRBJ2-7	CASSLYSGRASYF	TGTGCCAGCAGCCTGTATAGCGGGAGGGCCTCGTACTTC
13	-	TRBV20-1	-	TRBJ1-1	CSAREFVNTEAFF	TGCAGTGCTAGAGAGTTTGTGAACACTGAAGCTTTCTTT
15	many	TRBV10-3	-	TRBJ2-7	CAISESELDSYEQYF	TGTGCCATCAGTGAGTCGGAACTCGACTCCTACGAGCAGTACTTC
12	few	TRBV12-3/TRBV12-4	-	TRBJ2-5	CASTDSTETQYF	TGTGCCAGCACGGACAGTACGGAGACCCAGTACTTC
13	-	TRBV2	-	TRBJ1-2	CASTNDLNYGYTF	TGTGCCAGCACCAATGATCTAAACTATGGCTACACCTTC
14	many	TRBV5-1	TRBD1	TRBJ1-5	CASSLTGAGQPQHF	TGTGCCAGCAGTTTAACAGGGGCCGGTCAGCCCCAGCATTTT
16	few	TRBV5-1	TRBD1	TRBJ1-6	CASSWGQGARNSPLHF	TGCGCCAGCAGCTGGGGACAGGGGGCGCGGAATTCACCCCTCCACTTT
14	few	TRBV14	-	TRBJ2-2	CASSQLTEIGELFF	TGTGCCAGCAGCCAGTTAACGGAGATCGGGGAGCTGTTTTTT
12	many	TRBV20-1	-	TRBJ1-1	CSARDEGTEAFF	TGCAGTGCTAGAGATGAGGGCACTGAAGCTTTCTTT
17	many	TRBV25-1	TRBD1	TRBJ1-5	CASSDPSTGDSNQPQHF	TGTGCCAGCAGTGATCCCTCTACAGGGGATAGCAATCAGCCCCAGCATTTT
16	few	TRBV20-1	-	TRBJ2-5	CSARSLTASIQETQYF	TGCAGTGCCAGGAGTCTTACGGCGTCAATACAAGAGACCCAGTACTTC
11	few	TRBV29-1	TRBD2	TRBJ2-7	CSGTRGYEQYF	TGCAGCGGGACTAGGGGCTACGAGCAGTACTTC
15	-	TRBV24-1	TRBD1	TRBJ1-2	CASSPDRGLYYGYTF	TGTGCCAGTAGTCCGGACAGGGGGCTTTACTATGGCTACACCTTC
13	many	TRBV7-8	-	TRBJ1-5	CASSLDGGQPQHF	TGTGCCAGCAGCTTAGACGGGGGTCAGCCCCAGCATTTT
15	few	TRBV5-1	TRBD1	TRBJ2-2	CASSTPTGLSGELFF	TGCGCCAGCAGCACTCCGACAGGGCTGTCCGGGGAGCTGTTTTTT
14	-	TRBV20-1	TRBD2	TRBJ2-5	CSEIAGRSGETQYF	TGCAGTGAAATAGCGGGGAGATCGGGAGAGACCCAGTACTTC
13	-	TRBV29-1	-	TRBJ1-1	CSVRAGEATEAFF	TGCAGCGTGAGGGCGGGGGAAGCCACTGAAGCTTTCTTT
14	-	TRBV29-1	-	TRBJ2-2	CSVEVTANTGELFF	TGCAGCGTTGAAGTGACGGCGAACACCGGGGAGCTGTTTTTT
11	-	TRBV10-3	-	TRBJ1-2	CAIQSNYGYTF	TGTGCCATTCAGAGTAACTATGGCTACACCTTC
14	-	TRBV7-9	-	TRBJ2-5	CASSFGTAEETQYF	TGTGCCAGCAGCTTTGGGACGGCGGAAGAGACCCAGTACTTC
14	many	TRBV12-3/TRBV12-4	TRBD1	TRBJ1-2	CASSPGTGTYGYTF	TGTGCCAGCAGTCCCGGGACAGGAACCTATGGCTACACCTTC
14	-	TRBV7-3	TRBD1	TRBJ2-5	CASSAPGGAETQYF	TGTGCCAGCAGCGCCCCAGGGGGCGCAGAGACCCAGTACTTC
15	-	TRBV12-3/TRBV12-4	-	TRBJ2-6	CASSGAGDGANVLTF	TGTGCCAGCAGTGGGGCAGGGGACGGGGCCAACGTCCTGACTTTC
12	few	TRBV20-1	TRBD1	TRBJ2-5	CSPRGRDETQYF	TGCAGTCCAAGGGGGCGCGATGAGACCCAGTACTTC
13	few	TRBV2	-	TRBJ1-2	CASSIGGTYGYTF	TGTGCCAGCAGCATTGGAGGGACCTATGGCTACACCTTC
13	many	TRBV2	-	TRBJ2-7	CASSEDLTYEQYF	TGTGCCAGCAGTGAGGACTTGACCTACGAGCAGTACTTC
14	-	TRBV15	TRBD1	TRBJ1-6	CATSRDLRDRALHF	TGTGCCACCAGCAGAGATTTAAGGGACAGGGCCCTCCACTTT
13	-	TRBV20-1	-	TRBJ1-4	CSASPNSVEKLFF	TGCAGTGCTAGCCCCAACAGCGTTGAAAAACTGTTTTTT
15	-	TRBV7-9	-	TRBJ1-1	CASSLALGSNTEAFF	TGTGCCAGCAGCTTAGCATTAGGGTCGAACACTGAAGCTTTCTTT
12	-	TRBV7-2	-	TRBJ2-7	CASSYPSKEQYF	TGTGCCAGCAGCTATCCTAGCAAGGAGCAGTACTTC
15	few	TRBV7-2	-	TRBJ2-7	CASSWFGSPSYEQYF	TGTGCCAGCAGCTGGTTTGGGAGCCCTTCCTACGAGCAGTACTTC
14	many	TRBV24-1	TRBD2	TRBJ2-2	CATSRLADTGELFF	TGTGCCACCAGTCGACTAGCGGACACCGGGGAGCTGTTTTTT
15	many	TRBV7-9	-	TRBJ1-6	CASSLWGAANSPLHF	TGTGCCAGCAGCTTGTGGGGGGCTGCTAATTCACCCCTCCACTTT
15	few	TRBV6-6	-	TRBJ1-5	CASRKDGSSNQPQHF	TGTGCCAGCAGGAAGGACGGTTCTAGCAATCAGCCCCAGCATTTT
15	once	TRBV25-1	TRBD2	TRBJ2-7	CASRAPLAGVREQYF	TGTGCCAGCAGAGCACCTCTAGCGGGAGTCCGGGAGCAGTACTTC
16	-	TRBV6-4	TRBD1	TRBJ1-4	CASSYLGTGGNEKLFF	TGTGCCAGCAGTTACTTGGGGACAGGGGGGAATGAAAAACTGTTTTTT
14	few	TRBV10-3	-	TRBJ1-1	CASSERGGNTEAFF	TGTGCCAGCAGTGAAAGAGGCGGAAACACTGAAGCTTTCTTT
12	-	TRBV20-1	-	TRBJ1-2	CSARAGRVGYTF	TGCAGTGCTAGAGCGGGGCGGGTTGGCTACACCTTC
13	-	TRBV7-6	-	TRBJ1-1	CASSPAKGLEAFF	TGTGCCAGCAGCCCCGCGAAGGGACTTGAAGCTTTCTTT
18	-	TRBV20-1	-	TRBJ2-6	CSAREGRGHPSGANVLTF	TGCAGTGCTAGAGAGGGTCGGGGGCATCCCTCTGGGGCCAACGTCCTGACTTTC
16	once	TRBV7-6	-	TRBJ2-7	CASSSTWGLDSCEQYF	TGTGCCAGCAGCTCAACCTGGGGGCTAGACTCCTGCGAGCAGTACTTC
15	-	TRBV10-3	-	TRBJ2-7	CAISWGWESDYEQYF	TGTGCCATCAGTTGGGGATGGGAGAGCGACTACGAGCAGTACTTC
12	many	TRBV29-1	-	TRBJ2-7	CSAPDIEGEQYF	TGCAGCGCACCAGACATTGAAGGCGAGCAGTACTTC
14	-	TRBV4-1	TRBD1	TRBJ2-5	CASSQDGQGATQYF	TGCGCCAGCAGCCAAGATGGACAGGGGGCGACCCAGTACTTC
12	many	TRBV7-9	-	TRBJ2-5	CASSLVQETQYF	TGTGCCAGCAGCTTAGTCCAGGAGACCCAGTACTTC